The 7 T cell receptor beta chains below were found in one sample sequenced in a study of blood T cells in healthy people across ages. With a J-beta primer mix and a sample-barcoded 5' primer, a second PCR ran about 6 to 11 cycles. TCRdb passed the 5' RACE reads through MiXCR, listing each CDR3 protein once. This table holds under 1 million distinct CDR3 sequences, approximately 44% found once. Sequencing was performed on blood. The receptors stem from a man in his sixties in good health.

This CDR3 reads CASSLGTGALRGQFF. CDR3 DNA sequence: TGTGCCAGCAGCTTAGGGACAGGGGCCCTCCGGGGGCAGTTCTTC. This sequence joins TRBV7-8 and TRBJ2-1; 9 nucleotides match TRBD1. V lost 1 base to trimming and J lost 12 bases; unmatched junction nucleotides: 10. Germline-derived CDR1 and CDR2 are SGHVS and FQNEAQ. The CDR3 is 15 residues long.

A few counts support this clonotype. The chain combines TRBV6-2 or TRBV6-3 with TRBJ2-7; D possibly corresponds to TRBD2 (6 bases). The V gene's germline CDR1 is MNHEY and CDR2 SVGEGT. The germline V and J ends were trimmed by 5 bases and 3 bases, with 8 bases remaining between them. CDR3 length: 12 amino acids. CDR3 coding DNA: TGTGCCAGCAGTCGAGCGGGCTACGAGCAGTACTTC. It translates to CASSRAGYEQYF.

This clonotype appeared a few times. The V call is TRBV12-3 or TRBV12-4, the J call TRBJ1-2, with D possibly being TRBD1 (5 bases). V was clipped by 5 bases and J by 7 bases, with 23 bases between them. CDR3 length equals 16 residues. The CDR3 nucleotides read TGTGCCAGCAGTCAAAGCGGCATAGTGGGGCAGGCTGGCTACACCTTC. It yields the protein CASSQSGIVGQAGYTF.

This clonotype has a handful of counts. The rearrangement uses TRBV6-5 and TRBJ2-2, with D unresolved. CDR3 length: 14 amino acids. V shed 2 bases and J shed 2 bases, with 6 bases lying between them. Germline loops: CDR1 MNHEY, CDR2 SVGAGI. For the CDR3, the DNA is TGTGCCAGCAGTTACGACCACAACACCGGGGAGCTGTTTTTT. This encodes CASSYDHNTGELFF.

The chain links TRBV7-9 to TRBJ2-1, with 10 bases matching TRBD1. The CDR3 is 15 residues long. The germline CDR1 and CDR2 sequences are SEHNR and FQNEAQ (reference sequence). V shed 6 bases, J shed 5 bases, and the junction held 7 bases outside the gene matches. The CDR3 here is CASRAGTGVNNEQFF. The CDR3 region has the DNA TGTGCCAGCAGGGCCGGGACAGGGGTGAACAATGAGCAGTTCTTC.

This clonotype has more than one count but fewer than ten. V usage is TRBV7-9 and J usage is TRBJ2-5, with 12 bases identical to TRBD2. The V gene end was trimmed by 5 bases and the J gene end by 2 bases; junction bases not matched to a gene: 9. CDR3 length equals 17 residues. Germline lookup yields CDR1 SEHNR and CDR2 FQNEAQ (reference sequence). CDR3 region: CASSQTSGGSQQETQYF. As DNA, the CDR3 is TGTGCCAGCAGCCAAACTAGCGGGGGGTCACAACAAGAGACCCAGTACTTC.

This clonotype was recorded a few times. V gene TRBV7-9 combines with J gene TRBJ1-2; no clear D. The length of the CDR3 is 15 residues. CDR1 and CDR2 (germline): SEHNR, FQNEAQ (reference sequence). Deletions cut 3 bases from V and 4 bases from J, with 15 bases between. This chain's CDR3 is CASSFYAGRSYGYTF. The CDR3, as DNA: TGTGCCAGCAGCTTTTATGCCGGACGGAGCTATGGCTACACCTTC.